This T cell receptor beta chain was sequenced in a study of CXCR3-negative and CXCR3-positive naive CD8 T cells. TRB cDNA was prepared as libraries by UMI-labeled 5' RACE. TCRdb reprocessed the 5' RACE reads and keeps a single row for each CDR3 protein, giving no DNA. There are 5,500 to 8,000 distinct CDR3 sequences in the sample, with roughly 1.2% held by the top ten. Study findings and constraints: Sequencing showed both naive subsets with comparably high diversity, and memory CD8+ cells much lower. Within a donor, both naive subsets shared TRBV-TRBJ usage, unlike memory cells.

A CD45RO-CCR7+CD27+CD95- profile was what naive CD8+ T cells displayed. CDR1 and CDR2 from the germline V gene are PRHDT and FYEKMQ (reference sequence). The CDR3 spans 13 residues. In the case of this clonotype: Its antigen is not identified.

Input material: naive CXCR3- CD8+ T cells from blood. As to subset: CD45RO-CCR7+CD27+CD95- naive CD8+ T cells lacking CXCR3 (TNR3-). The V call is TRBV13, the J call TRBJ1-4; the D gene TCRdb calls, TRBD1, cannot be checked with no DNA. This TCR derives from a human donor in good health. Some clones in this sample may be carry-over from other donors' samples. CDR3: CASKDRANEKLFF.